This TCR beta chain derives from a study of blood T cell repertoires in COVID-19. Whole-study context: In each case, the material was cDNA or gDNA derived from T cells, B-cell-depleted T cells, or PBMCs.

TCRdb's copy holds only in-frame clones and misses some; the assay was immunoSEQ multiplex PCR. The sample holds roughly 71,000 clones, almost 85% seen once. The CDR3 sequence is 18 residues long. V was pared by 3 bases and J by 5 bases, with 9 bases of the junction left unmatched. Germline CDR1 SGHRS, CDR2 YFSETQ. The chain employs TRBV5-1 and TRBJ2-1; 15 bases align to TRBD2. The receptor comes from a man aged 50 to 60 with active COVID-19. The material sequenced was peripheral blood. The CDR3 spells CASSSRPGTSGGNNEQFF. The CDR3 DNA reads as TGCGCCAGCAGCTCTCGACCCGGGACTAGCGGGGGGAACAATGAGCAGTTCTTC.